This T cell receptor beta chain was documented in a study of T cells in Graves' hyperthyroidism and ophthalmopathy (dated by TCRdb to the late 2010s). Background for the entire study: Peripheral blood samples were taken at initial diagnosis, before any treatment was given. TCR V-J signatures able to tell the groups apart were searched for in a discovery cohort of more than 90 patients, of whom about 40 had Graves' ophthalmopathy and roughly 59 had stable Graves' hyperthyroidism. Prospective prediction of ophthalmopathy was tested in an independent validation cohort consisting of 18 to 20 hyperthyroidism patients and around 16 patients who later progressed to ophthalmopathy. For training and testing, the approximately 97 patients in the discovery cohort were randomly divided in a 7:3 ratio. In addition, the study compared T-cell repertoires in thyroid tissue and in blood from five or six Graves' hyperthyroidism patients. After sampling, hyperthyroidism patients received methimazole starting at 30 mg daily, and ophthalmopathy patients received high-dose intravenous methylprednisolone. According to the paper, TCR Vbeta CDR3 sequencing was carried out on 135 peripheral blood samples, which came from fewer than 50 ophthalmopathy, approximately 72 hyperthyroidism and some 17 progressor patients.

Stable Graves' hyperthyroidism was defined as the absence of progression to ophthalmopathy over 18 months of follow-up. Hyperthyroidism patients were aged 18 to 65 years and newly diagnosed, with disease duration of less than 2 months. Exclusion was applied to patients with uncontrolled infections, other autoimmune diseases, pregnancy or lactation. Diagnoses were established on the basis of clinical symptoms, serum thyroxine and TRAb, thyroid ultrasound, and orbital computed tomography. PBMCs were isolated from 7.5 to 10 ml of fresh peripheral blood by Ficoll-Paque density gradient centrifugation. Total RNA was extracted using Trizol reagent, and RNA quality was assessed on an Agilent 2100 Bioanalyzer. V drops 1 base and J drops 4 bases, leaving 11 bases in between. Looking up the germline V gene (reference sequence) yields CDR1 LGHDT and CDR2 YNNKEL. The CDR3, cysteine through phenylalanine, is 14 amino acids long. Solely the CDR3 DNA is kept, with 42 bases framed from the first base.

This clonotype was recorded at least ten times. Its antigen is still unknown. Qualities for individual bases were not recorded, and no much larger clone is one base off. Overall study outcomes, separate from this receptor: Sample size was not statistically predetermined, and investigators were not blinded to group allocation. Most expanded thyroid clonotypes (frequency above 0.001) were also found in blood, which suggests that blood repertoires may mirror thyroid immune responses. Ophthalmopathy was separated from stable hyperthyroidism by a 13 V-J signature model, with approximately 89% sensitivity and around 81% specificity obtained in cross-validation and 80%/75% obtained in testing. In validation, the model predicted progression to ophthalmopathy a median of approximately 6.6 months before onset, with 70% to 71% sensitivity and roughly 77% specificity.

The TCR beta CDR3 regions were amplified from the RNA transcripts. The TCR CDR3 was subjected to a first round of RT-PCR using the HTBI primer set and the Qiagen OneStep RT-PCR kit. The libraries were constructed in a second round of multiplex PCR and then size-selected and purified. Paired-end sequencing of the libraries was performed with 100 bp reads on an Illumina HiSeq2000. Per the original workflow: SOAPnuke was used to process the raw data, with reads discarded if the reads contained adapters or uncalled bases, had a mean Phred below 15, or lacked an exact constant-primer or identifier match. High-quality paired reads were merged with COPE v1.2.5, and unique nucleotide sequences were defined as clonotypes. MiTCR v1.1 was used to align the clonotypes against IMGT TRBV, TRBD and TRBJ reference segments. The analysis included only V-J combinations with a frequency above 0.0001, which together covered more than 99% of the repertoires. The TCS score was defined as F50 (clonal expansion) divided by E x V (chaos), with BLOSUM62-based TCRdist calculated between CDR3 peptides within each V-J. Welch's t-statistics and random forest reduced around 520 V-J features to roughly 13, which were used in a naive Bayes classifier (R e1071). TCRdb redid the processing of the public reads, applying fastp at Q25 and MiXCR, and retained in-frame beta chains. Each entry is one CDR3 protein sequence, shown with its most common DNA and genes. The V and J calls here are based on TCRdb, not the publication. In all, the sample holds fewer than 800,000 distinct CDR3 sequences, and roughly 15% of those were seen once. 8.4% of the sample is held by the ten biggest clonotypes.

Sequencing was done on a sample of blood. The origin of this receptor is a man younger than 35 with Graves' hyperthyroidism. The sequence joins TRBV3-1 to TRBJ2-7, and the D gene may be TRBD2, 5 bases matching. The DNA sequence is given as TGTGCCAGCAGCCAAGGCCCTAGCAGTTACGAGCAGTACTTC. Its translation is CASSQGPSSYEQYF.